Following are 20 T cell receptor beta chains from one sample sequenced in a study of blood T cell repertoires in COVID-19. Clones were sequenced by immunoSEQ multiplex PCR, and TCRdb holds only the in-frame ones, with some missing. The sample consists of about 130,000 clones, 75% to 90% of them appearing once. The sequenced sample consisted of PBMCs or T cells enriched from blood (not recorded which). These receptors all come from a man aged 30-40 years who had recovered from COVID-19.

The CDR3 spells CASSYTSLAGLETQYF. In DNA, the CDR3 is TGTGCCAGCAGTTACACGTCCCTAGCGGGGTTGGAGACCCAGTACTTC. The chain couples TRBV6-2 or TRBV6-3 to TRBJ2-5; 9 bases map to TRBD2. Germline values: CDR1 MNHEY, CDR2 SVGEGT. Trimming took 2 bases from V and 5 from J; bases not matched to a gene: 9. This CDR3 has 16 residues.

This clone has just a few counts. The CDR3 spells CASSDRTGGNTIYF. CDR3 coding DNA: TGTGCCAGCAGTGACCGGACAGGTGGAAACACCATATATTTT. The chain is built from TRBV6-1 and TRBJ1-3; 7 bases match TRBD1. The germline gives CDR1 MNHNS, CDR2 SASEGT. V lost 3 bases and J lost 3; bases outside the gene matches: 2. The CDR3 contains 14 residues.

The V call is TRBV27, the J call TRBJ2-7, with D tentatively TRBD1 (5 bases). The germline V and J ends were trimmed by 2 bases and 3 bases, with 11 bases remaining between them. The CDR3 covers 14 residues. The germline CDR1 and CDR2 sequences are MNHEY and SMNVEV (reference sequence). DNA for the CDR3: TGTGCCAGCAGTTTAGCGACAGCCAACTACGAGCAGTACTTC. This encodes CASSLATANYEQYF.

This chain links TRBV5-6 with TRBJ2-7; a weak D match, TRBD1 (6 bases). Germline V gene data show CDR1 as SGHDT and CDR2 as YYEEEE. This CDR3 has 12 amino acids. Trimming took 6 bases from V and 3 from J, leaving 10 bases between them. CDR3 loop: CASTVTGYEQYF. The CDR3, as DNA: TGTGCCAGCACCGTGACAGGCTACGAGCAGTACTTC.

This chain links TRBV19 with TRBJ2-2; TRBD1 matches at 8 bases. V shed 6 bases, J shed 7 bases, and the junction held 10 bases outside the gene matches. The CDR3 loop spans 15 amino acids. Germline values: CDR1 LNHDA, CDR2 SQIVND (reference sequence). For the CDR3, the DNA is TGTGCCAGTAGGTCCGGGGACAGGTGGGACGGGGAGCTGTTTTTT. Its protein is CASRSGDRWDGELFF.

The CDR3 region has the DNA TGCGCCAGCAGCCCGGGACAGGAGACAGATACGCAGTATTTT. Its protein product is CASSPGQETDTQYF. The chain links TRBV5-1 to TRBJ2-3; TRBD1 matches at 8 bases. CDR1 and CDR2 (germline): SGHRS, YFSETQ. The CDR3 runs to 14 residues. V lost 4 bases, J lost 3 bases, and 4 bases stayed unmatched.

The chain joins TRBV15 to TRBJ2-2; the D gene is possibly TRBD1 (5 bases). Germline values: CDR1 LNHNV, CDR2 YYDKDF (reference sequence). V gave up 1 base and J gave up 8 bases, with 11 bases separating them. The CDR3 contains 14 residues. The chain's CDR3 is CATSRGGVLGELFF. The CDR3 DNA reads TGTGCCACCAGCAGAGGGGGCGTCCTTGGGGAGCTGTTTTTT.

This clone came up a few times. V usage is TRBV6-5 and J usage is TRBJ2-2; TRBD2 might be the D (5 bases). The CDR3 is 16 amino acids. V was pared by 0 bases and J by 1 base, with 9 bases between. CDR1 and CDR2 from the germline V gene are MNHEY and SVGAGI. The CDR3 region has the DNA TGTGCCAGCAGTTACTCTCCAGCGGAGAACACCGGGGAGCTGTTTTTT. Translated, it gives CASSYSPAENTGELFF.

This clone came up once. The rearrangement uses TRBV27 and TRBJ2-7; TRBD2 might be the D (6 bases). This CDR3 has 12 residues. V lost 9 bases to trimming and J lost 0 bases, with 9 bases between them. From germline, CDR1 is MNHEY and CDR2 SMNVEV (reference sequence). DNA for the CDR3: TGTGCCAGACTAGCAGCCTCCTACGAGCAGTACTTC. Amino acid sequence: CARLAASYEQYF.

The rearrangement joins TRBV5-6 to TRBJ2-7, with 16 bases fitting TRBD2. The CDR3 spans 17 residues. Trimming at V came to 3 bases and at J to 3 bases, leaving 6 bases not matched to a gene. Germline V gene data show CDR1 as SGHDT and CDR2 as YYEEEE. The CDR3, as DNA: TGTGCCAGCAGCTCCGGGACTAGCGGGAGGGCCGACTACGAGCAGTACTTC. Translation: CASSSGTSGRADYEQYF.

This clone was recorded a few times. The chain carries TRBV9 and TRBJ2-3; D is perhaps TRBD2 (6 bases). The CDR3 runs 14 residues. The ends were cut back, 3 bases at V and 0 bases at J, with 8 bases in the middle. The germline V gene has CDR1 SGDLS and CDR2 YYNGEE. CDR3 in amino acids: CASSAGTSTDTQYF. CDR3 sequence (DNA): TGTGCCAGCAGCGCCGGGACTAGCACAGATACGCAGTATTTT.

This clone was recorded at least ten times. V and J are TRBV2 and TRBJ2-2, with 11 bases that match TRBD2. Trimming at V came to 8 bases and at J to 4 bases, leaving 18 bases not matched to a gene. CDR1 and CDR2 from the germline V gene are SNHLY and FYNNEI. The CDR3 spans 19 residues. This CDR3 is CASQRVEGILAGATGELFF. In nucleotides, the CDR3 is TGTGCCAGCCAACGAGTGGAGGGAATACTAGCGGGAGCCACCGGGGAGCTGTTTTTT.

The rearrangement joins TRBV9 to TRBJ2-1; D possibly corresponds to TRBD1 (5 bases). Trimming pared 3 bases from V and 7 bases from J, leaving 8 bases between. This CDR3 spans 12 amino acids. Per germline, CDR1 SGDLS and CDR2 YYNGEE. The CDR3 sequence: CASSDSGNEQFF. In DNA, the CDR3 is TGTGCCAGCAGCGACTCAGGGAATGAGCAGTTCTTC.

The CDR3 protein is CASSLRAGSVDNEQFF. In nucleotides, the CDR3 is TGTGCCAGCAGCCTTCGGGCGGGAAGTGTTGACAATGAGCAGTTCTTC. The chain employs TRBV5-4 and TRBJ2-1, with D possibly being TRBD2 (6 bases). Trimming cost V 4 bases and J 5 bases, with 19 bases left between them. The CDR3 has 16 amino acids. Per the germline V gene, CDR1 is SGHNT and CDR2 is YYREEE (reference sequence).

CDR3 coding DNA: TGTGCCAGCAGGGCAGGGGGGAACACTGAAGCTTTCTTT. It is translated as CASRAGGNTEAFF. This chain links TRBV14 with TRBJ1-1; 7 bases fit TRBD1. CDR1 and CDR2 from the germline V gene are SGHDN and FVKESK. This CDR3 has 13 residues. J was trimmed by 1 base and V by 6 bases; bases with no gene match: 2.

V and J are TRBV5-1 and TRBJ1-6; no clear D. The CDR3 runs 13 residues. In germline, CDR1 is SGHRS, CDR2 YFSETQ. Trimming took off 0 bases at V and 7 bases at J, with 5 bases between the two ends. CDR3 protein: CASSLDKNSPLHF. The CDR3 bases are TGCGCCAGCAGCTTGGACAAGAATTCACCCCTCCACTTT.

There are many counts of this clone. This chain connects TRBV30 to TRBJ2-2; 11 nucleotides align to TRBD2. This CDR3 is 15 amino acids long. Germline assignment: CDR1 GTSNPN and CDR2 SVGIG (reference sequence). After removal of 0 bases from V and 3 bases from J, the junction contained 0 bases not matched to a gene. The CDR3 spells CAWSVLAGDTGELFF. DNA for the CDR3: TGTGCCTGGAGTGTACTAGCGGGAGACACCGGGGAGCTGTTTTTT.

This chain connects TRBV27 to TRBJ2-7; 9 nucleotides agree with TRBD1. With V trimmed by 2 bases and J by 7 bases, 6 bases remained unmatched. This CDR3 is 14 amino acids long. CDR1 MNHEY and CDR2 SMNVEV come from the germline V gene (reference sequence). CDR3 coding DNA: TGTGCCAGCAGTTTAAACAGGGGGCGGGGGGAGCAGTACTTC. This codes for CASSLNRGRGEQYF.

The CDR3 loop is CASSIEDRGNQPQHF. DNA of the CDR3: TGTGCCAGTAGTATAGAGGACAGGGGAAATCAGCCCCAGCATTTT. V usage is TRBV19 and J usage is TRBJ1-5; 9 bases map to TRBD1. In germline, CDR1 is LNHDA, CDR2 SQIVND (reference sequence). V was clipped by 0 bases and J by 4 bases; unmatched bases: 1. The CDR3 runs to 15 residues.

This clone was counted a few times. V usage is TRBV18 and J usage is TRBJ2-7; unclear D gene. V was shortened by 6 bases and J by 3 bases, with 12 bases between the two germline ends. Germline CDR1 is KGHSH and CDR2 is LQKENI. The CDR3 sequence is 13 residues long. The CDR3 bases are TGTGCCAGCTCCCCGGGTGGCCACTACGAGCAGTACTTC. Translating gives CASSPGGHYEQYF.